This TCR beta chain was sequenced for a study of T cells in Graves' hyperthyroidism and ophthalmopathy. Amplified TCR beta CDR3 regions derived from RNA transcripts. HTBI primers drove first-round RT-PCR of the TCR CDR3. In TCRdb, the multiplex PCR reads were re-called with MiXCR into one record per CDR3 protein. The sample contains roughly 420,000 distinct CDR3 sequences, roughly 14% of which appear only once. The CDR3 runs to 13 residues. The germline gives CDR1 KGHDR, CDR2 SFDVKD. V was cut by 1 base and J by 6 bases, with 8 bases left in between. This clonotype was detected ten times or more. The V call is TRBV24-1, the J call TRBJ1-2, with unresolved D. This sequence originates from a woman aged 18-35 years with Graves' hyperthyroidism. Input material: blood. The chain's CDR3 is CATSDLRDDGYTF. The CDR3 DNA sequence: TGTGCCACCAGTGATTTAAGGGATGATGGCTACACCTTC.